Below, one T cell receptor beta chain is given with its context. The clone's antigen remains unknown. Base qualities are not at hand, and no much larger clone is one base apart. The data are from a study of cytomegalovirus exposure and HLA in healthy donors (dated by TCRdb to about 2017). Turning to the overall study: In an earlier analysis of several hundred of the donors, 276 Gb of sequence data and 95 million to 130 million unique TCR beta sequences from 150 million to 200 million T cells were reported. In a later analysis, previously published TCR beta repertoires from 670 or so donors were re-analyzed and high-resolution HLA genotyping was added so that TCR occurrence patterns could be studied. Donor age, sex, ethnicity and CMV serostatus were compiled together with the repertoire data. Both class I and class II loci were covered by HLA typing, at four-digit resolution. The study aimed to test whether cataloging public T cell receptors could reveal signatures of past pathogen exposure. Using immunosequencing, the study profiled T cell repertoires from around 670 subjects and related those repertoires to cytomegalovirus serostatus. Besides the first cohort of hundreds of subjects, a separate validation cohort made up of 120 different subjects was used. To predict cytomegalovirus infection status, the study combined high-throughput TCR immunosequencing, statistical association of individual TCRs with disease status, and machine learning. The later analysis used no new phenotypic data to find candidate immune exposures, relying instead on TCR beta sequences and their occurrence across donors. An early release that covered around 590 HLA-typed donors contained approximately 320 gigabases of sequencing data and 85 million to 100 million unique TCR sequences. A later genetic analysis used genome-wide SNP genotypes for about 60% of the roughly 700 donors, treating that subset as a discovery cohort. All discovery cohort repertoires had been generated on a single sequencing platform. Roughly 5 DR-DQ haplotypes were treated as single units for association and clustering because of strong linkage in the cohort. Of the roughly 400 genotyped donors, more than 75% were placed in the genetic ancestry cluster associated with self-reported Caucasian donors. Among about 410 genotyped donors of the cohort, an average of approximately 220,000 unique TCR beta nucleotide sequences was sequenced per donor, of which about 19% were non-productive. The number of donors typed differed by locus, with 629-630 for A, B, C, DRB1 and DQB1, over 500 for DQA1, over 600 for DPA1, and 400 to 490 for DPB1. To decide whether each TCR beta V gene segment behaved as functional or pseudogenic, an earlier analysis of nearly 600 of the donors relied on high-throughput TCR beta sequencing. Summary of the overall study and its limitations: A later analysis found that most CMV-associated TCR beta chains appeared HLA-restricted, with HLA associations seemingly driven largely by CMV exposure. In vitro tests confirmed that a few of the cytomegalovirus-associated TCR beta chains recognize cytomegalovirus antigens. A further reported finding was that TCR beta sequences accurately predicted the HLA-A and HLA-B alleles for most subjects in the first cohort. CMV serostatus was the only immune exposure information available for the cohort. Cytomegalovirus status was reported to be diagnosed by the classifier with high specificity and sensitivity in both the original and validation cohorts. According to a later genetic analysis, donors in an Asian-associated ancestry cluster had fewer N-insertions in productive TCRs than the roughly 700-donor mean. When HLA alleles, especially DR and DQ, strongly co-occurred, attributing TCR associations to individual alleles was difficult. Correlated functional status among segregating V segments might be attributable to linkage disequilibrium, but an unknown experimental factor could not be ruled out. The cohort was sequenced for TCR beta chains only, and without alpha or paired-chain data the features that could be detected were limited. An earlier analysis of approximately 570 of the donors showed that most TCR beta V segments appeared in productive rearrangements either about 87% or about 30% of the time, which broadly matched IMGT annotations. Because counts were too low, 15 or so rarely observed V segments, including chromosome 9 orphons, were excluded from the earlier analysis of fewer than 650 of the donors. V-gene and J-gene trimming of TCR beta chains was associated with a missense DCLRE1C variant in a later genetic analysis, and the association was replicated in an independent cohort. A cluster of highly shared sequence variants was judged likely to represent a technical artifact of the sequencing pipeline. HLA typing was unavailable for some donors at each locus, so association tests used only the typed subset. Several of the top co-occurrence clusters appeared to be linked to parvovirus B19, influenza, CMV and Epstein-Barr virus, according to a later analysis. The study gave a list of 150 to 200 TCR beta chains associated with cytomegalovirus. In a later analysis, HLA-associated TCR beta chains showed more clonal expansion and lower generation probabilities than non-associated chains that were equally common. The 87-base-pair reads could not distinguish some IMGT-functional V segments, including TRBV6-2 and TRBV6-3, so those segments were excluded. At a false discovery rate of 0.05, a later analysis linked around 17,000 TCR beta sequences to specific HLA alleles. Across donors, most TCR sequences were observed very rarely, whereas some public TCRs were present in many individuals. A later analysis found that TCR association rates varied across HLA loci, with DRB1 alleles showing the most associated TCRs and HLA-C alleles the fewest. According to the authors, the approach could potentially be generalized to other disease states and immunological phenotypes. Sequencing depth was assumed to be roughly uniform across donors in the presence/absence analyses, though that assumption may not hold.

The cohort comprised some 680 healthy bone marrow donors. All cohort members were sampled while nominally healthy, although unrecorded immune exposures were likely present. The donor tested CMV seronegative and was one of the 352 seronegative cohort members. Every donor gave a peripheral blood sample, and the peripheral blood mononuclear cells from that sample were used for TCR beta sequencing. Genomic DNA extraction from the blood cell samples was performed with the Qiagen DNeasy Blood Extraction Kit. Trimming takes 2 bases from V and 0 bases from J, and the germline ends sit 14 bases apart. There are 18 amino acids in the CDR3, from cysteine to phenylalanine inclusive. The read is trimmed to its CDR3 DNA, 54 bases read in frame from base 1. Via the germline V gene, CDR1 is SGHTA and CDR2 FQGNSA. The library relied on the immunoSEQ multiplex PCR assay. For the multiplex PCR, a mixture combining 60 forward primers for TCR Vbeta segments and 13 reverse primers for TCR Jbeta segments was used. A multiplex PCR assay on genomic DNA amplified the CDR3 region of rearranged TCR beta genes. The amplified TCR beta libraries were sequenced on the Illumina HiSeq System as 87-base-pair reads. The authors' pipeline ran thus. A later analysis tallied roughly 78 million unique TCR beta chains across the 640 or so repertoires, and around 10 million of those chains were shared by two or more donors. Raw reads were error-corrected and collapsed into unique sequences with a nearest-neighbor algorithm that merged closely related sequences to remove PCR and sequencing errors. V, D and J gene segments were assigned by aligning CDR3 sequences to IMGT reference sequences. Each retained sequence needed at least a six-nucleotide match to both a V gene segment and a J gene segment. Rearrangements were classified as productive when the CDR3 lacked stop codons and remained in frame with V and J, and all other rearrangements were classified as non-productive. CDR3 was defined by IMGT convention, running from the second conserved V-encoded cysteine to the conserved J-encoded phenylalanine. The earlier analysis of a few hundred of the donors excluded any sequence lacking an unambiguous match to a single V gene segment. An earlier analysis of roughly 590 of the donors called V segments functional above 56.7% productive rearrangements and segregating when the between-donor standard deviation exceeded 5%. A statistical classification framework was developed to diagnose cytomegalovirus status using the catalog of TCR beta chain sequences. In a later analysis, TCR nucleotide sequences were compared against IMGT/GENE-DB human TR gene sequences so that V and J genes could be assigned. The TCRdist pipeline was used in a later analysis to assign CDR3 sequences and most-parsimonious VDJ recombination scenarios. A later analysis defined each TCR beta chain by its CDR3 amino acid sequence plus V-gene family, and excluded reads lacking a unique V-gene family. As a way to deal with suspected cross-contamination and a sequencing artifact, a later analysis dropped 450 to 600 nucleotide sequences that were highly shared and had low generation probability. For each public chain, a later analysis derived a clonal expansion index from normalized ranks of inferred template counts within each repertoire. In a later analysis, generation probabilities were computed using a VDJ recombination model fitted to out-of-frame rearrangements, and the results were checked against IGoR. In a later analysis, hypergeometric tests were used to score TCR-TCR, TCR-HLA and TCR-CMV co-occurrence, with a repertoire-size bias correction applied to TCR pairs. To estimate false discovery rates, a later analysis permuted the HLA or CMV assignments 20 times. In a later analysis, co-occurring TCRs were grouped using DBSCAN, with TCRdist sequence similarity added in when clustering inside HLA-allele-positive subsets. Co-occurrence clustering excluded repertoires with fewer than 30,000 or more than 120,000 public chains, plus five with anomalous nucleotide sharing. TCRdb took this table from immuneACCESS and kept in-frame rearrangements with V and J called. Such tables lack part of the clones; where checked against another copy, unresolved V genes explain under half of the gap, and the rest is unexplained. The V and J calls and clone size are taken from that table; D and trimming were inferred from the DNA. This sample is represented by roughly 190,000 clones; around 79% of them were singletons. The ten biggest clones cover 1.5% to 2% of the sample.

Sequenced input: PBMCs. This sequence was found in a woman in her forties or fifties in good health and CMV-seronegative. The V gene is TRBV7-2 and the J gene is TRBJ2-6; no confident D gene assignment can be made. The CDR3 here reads CASSLNRHRGSGANVLTF. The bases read TGTGCCAGCAGCTTAAATCGTCATCGCGGCTCTGGGGCCAACGTCCTGACTTTC.